These 8 T cell receptor beta chains were all obtained from the same sample, sequenced in a study of CD8+CD57+ T cells in acquired aplastic anemia. Whoever was chosen for sequencing had shown CD8+CD57+ cell expansion by flow cytometry. Genomic DNA templated the TCR beta VDJ and CDR3 profiling. Using its own MiXCR run on the reads, TCRdb lists one record per CDR3 protein. The data hold a few hundred thousand distinct CDR3 sequences, with 82% observed a single time. The sequencing input was sorted CD4+, CD8+, or CD8+CD57+ T cells (not recorded which) from PBMCs. These receptors originate from a human donor with aplastic anemia.

V and J are TRBV7-8 and TRBJ2-1; D not certain. Trimming shortened V by 0 bases and J by 13 bases, and 22 bases separated the two germline ends. The CDR3 extends over 16 amino acids. Germline V CDR1 and CDR2: SGHVS, FQNEAQ. For the CDR3, the DNA is TGTGCCAGCAGCTTAGCGGGAAGCCCCGATACCCATTATCAGTTCTTC. Translating gives CASSLAGSPDTHYQFF. The entire variable domain, with the rest obtained from reference TRBV7-8 and TRBJ2-1, is as follows: GAGVSQSPRYKVAKRGQDVALRCDPISGHVSLFWYQQALGQGPEFLTYFQNEAQLDKSGLPSDRFFAERPEGSVSTLKIQRTQQEDSAVYLCASSLAGSPDTHYQFFGPGTRLTVL.

This chain links TRBV2 with TRBJ2-7; the D gene could be TRBD1 or TRBD2 (5 bases each). The CDR3 is 14 residues long. Per germline, CDR1 SNHLY and CDR2 FYNNEI. CDR3 protein: CATGDRGPASEQFV. The CDR3 DNA reads TGTGCCACCGGGGACCGGGGCCCAGCCTCCGAGCAGTTTGTC.

V is TRBV20-1 and J is TRBJ1-2; D perhaps matches TRBD1 (5 bases). The length of the CDR3 is 13 residues. In germline, CDR1 is DFQATT, CDR2 SNEGSKA (reference sequence). The V gene lost 6 bases and the J gene lost 9 bases, with 20 bases spanning the gap. CDR3 sequence (DNA): TGCAGTGCCAGTAGTTGGGGACGCAAGAGCTACACCTTC. Translating gives CSASSWGRKSYTF.

In regard to this clonotype: The junction departs from germline at one end; a sequencing error may be responsible. The gene calls are TRBV7-9 and TRBJ1-6, with TRBD1 identical over 9 bases. CDR1 is SEHNR and CDR2 is FQNEAQ in the germline V gene (reference sequence). The CDR3 loop spans 15 amino acids. CDR3 coding DNA: TGTGCCACCAGCAGAGACAGGGGGATCGGCGCACCCCTCCACTTT. It yields the protein CATSRDRGIGAPLHF. Together with reference TRBV7-9 and TRBJ1-6, the CDR3 gives the full variable domain: DTGVSQNPRHKITKRGQNVTFRCDPISEHNRLYWYRQTLGQGPEFLTYFQNEAQLEKSRLLSDRFSAERPKGSFSTLEIQRTEQGDSAMYLCATSRDRGIGAPLHFGNGTRLTVT.

This clonotype was counted at least ten times. J is TRBJ1-1 and V is TRBV7-9; 8 nucleotides align to TRBD1. The CDR3 runs to 14 residues. The V segment lost 5 bases and the J segment 1 base; nucleotides outside the gene matches: 3. The germline gives CDR1 SEHNR, CDR2 FQNEAQ (reference sequence). As DNA, the CDR3 is TGTGCCAGCAGCGCTGGACAGGGGAACACTGAAGCTTTCTTT. It codes for CASSAGQGNTEAFF.

In the case of this clonotype: The CDR3 end shows no conserved phenylalanine or tryptophan, and so a read error is likely. The CDR3 region is CASSLDGRSQYL. In nucleotides, the CDR3 is TGCGCCAGCAGCTTAGACGGACGGAGCCAGTACCTC. The chain links TRBV5-1 to TRBJ2-5; no firm D call. Germline V gives CDR1 SGHRS, CDR2 YFSETQ. The CDR3 is 12 residues long. The ends were cut back, 2 bases at V and 10 bases at J, with 12 bases in the middle.

Of note for this clonotype: This CDR3 fails to terminate in the conserved phenylalanine or tryptophan, so it likely reflects a read error. The chain is built from TRBV12-3 or TRBV12-4 and TRBJ1-6; D unclear. The CDR3 length is 14 residues. The germline V and J ends were trimmed by 0 bases and 7 bases, with 7 bases remaining between them. The CDR3 region has the DNA TGTGCCAGCAGTTTAGCGGGGAGAAATTCACCCCTCCACTCT. It specifies CASSLAGRNSPLHS.

Turning to this clonotype: The conserved final phenylalanine or tryptophan is absent from the CDR3, which likely points to a read error. The DNA is omitted, as the CDR3 cannot be located on it reliably, and the CDR3 follows TCRdb's listing. The chain is built from TRBV2 and TRBJ1-2; the DNA was not used to check the table's D call, TRBD1. Inclusive of both ends, the CDR3 amounts to 15 amino acids. Germline V gene data show CDR1 as SNHLY and CDR2 as FYNNEI. The CDR3 sequence is CASSDGGPSEQVYAP.